Listed here are 16 T cell receptor beta chains from one sample, sequenced in a study of blood T cell repertoires in COVID-19. The method was immunoSEQ multiplex PCR; TCRdb's version includes in-frame clones alone and lacks a portion of them. The sample lists around 160,000 clones, 70% to 90% seen once, with around 13% in the top ten. The sequencing sample was made of peripheral blood. These receptors were collected from a man in his 60s with active or convalescent COVID-19.

The gene calls are TRBV5-1 and TRBJ2-2, with no clear D. V was cut by 7 bases and J by 1 base, with 11 bases left in between. From germline, CDR1 is SGHRS and CDR2 YFSETQ. This CDR3 region has 14 residues. In DNA, the CDR3 is TGCGCCAGCGGGCGAAACCTGAACACCGGGGAGCTGTTTTTT. Its protein product is CASGRNLNTGELFF.

The chain combines TRBV2 with TRBJ2-7, with 10 nucleotides matching TRBD2. The V gene's germline CDR1 is SNHLY and CDR2 FYNNEI. The CDR3 spans 15 residues. V lost 3 bases and J lost 3; bases outside the gene matches: 5. CDR3 sequence (DNA): TGTGCCAGCAGTGAGGGACAGCGGGAGGGCTACGAGCAGTACTTC. Its translation: CASSEGQREGYEQYF.

This chain joins TRBV12-3 or TRBV12-4 and TRBJ2-5; possibly TRBD1 for D (6 bases). The V end was cut by 3 bases, the J end by 5 bases, with 10 bases between. CDR3 length: 13 residues. The chain's CDR3 is CASSFGGWETQYF. The CDR3 DNA reads TGTGCCAGCAGTTTTGGGGGCTGGGAGACCCAGTACTTC.

This clone showed up just once. The J gene is TRBJ1-2, the V gene TRBV3-1 (or the pseudogene TRBV3-2); TRBD1 agrees at 8 bases. Trimming at V came to 3 bases and at J to 7 bases, leaving 7 bases not matched to a gene. Per germline, CDR1 LGHDT and CDR2 YNNKEL (reference sequence). The CDR3 loop spans 14 amino acids. The CDR3 DNA is TGTGCCAGCAGCCATTTCGACAGGGGACGTGGCTACACCTTC. Translating it yields CASSHFDRGRGYTF.

The rearrangement links TRBV20-1 to TRBJ1-1, with TRBD1 as a possible D gene (6 bases). The V end lost 3 bases, the J end lost 0 bases, and 11 bases lay between the germline ends. The germline V gene encodes CDR1 DFQATT and CDR2 SNEGSKA (reference sequence). CDR3 length: 14 amino acids. CDR3 protein: CSASLDSLNTEAFF. The CDR3 bases are TGCAGTGCTAGTTTGGACAGTCTGAACACTGAAGCTTTCTTT.

This clone was detected a few times. V usage is TRBV6-5 and J usage is TRBJ2-1; 7 nucleotides match TRBD2. This CDR3 spans 15 amino acids. J lost 6 bases, V lost 4 bases, and 9 bases had no gene match. The germline CDR1 and CDR2 sequences are MNHEY and SVGAGI. CDR3 protein: CASSSGLEAINEQFF. In DNA form, the CDR3 reads TGTGCCAGCAGTTCCGGACTAGAGGCGATCAATGAGCAGTTCTTC.

This chain connects TRBV2 to TRBJ2-5, with a possible D match to TRBD2 (5 bases). Germline CDR1 is SNHLY and CDR2 is FYNNEI. Trimming stripped 4 bases from V and 5 bases from J, with 11 bases between. The CDR3 is 13 residues long. CDR3 bases: TGTGCCAGCAGTGTAACCGGGGAGGAGACCCAGTACTTC. It encodes CASSVTGEETQYF.

The chain combines TRBV28 with TRBJ2-7; 10 bases are shared with TRBD1. CDR1 is MDHEN, CDR2 SYDVKM, per germline. V was clipped by 7 bases and J by 7 bases; unmatched bases: 10. CDR3 length: 14 amino acids. As DNA, the CDR3 is TGTGCCAGCAAACTCCGGGACAGGGGTCGGGAGCAGTACTTC. It translates to CASKLRDRGREQYF.

This clone was counted between two and nine times. The chain carries TRBV29-1 and TRBJ2-2; 7 bases are a match to TRBD1. CDR3 length: 13 amino acids. CDR1 SQVTM and CDR2 ANQGSEA come from the germline V gene. V shed 3 bases and J 6 bases; nucleotides not matched to a gene: 4. The CDR3 DNA follows: TGCAGCGTTGATGGCAGGGGGTCCGGGGAGCTGTTTTTT. Protein sequence: CSVDGRGSGELFF.

CDR3 nucleotide sequence: TGTGCCATCAGTGGGGGCTTGACATCCTCCTACGAGCAGTACTTC. Translation gives CAISGGLTSSYEQYF. The chain is built from TRBV10-3 and TRBJ2-7; TRBD1 might be the D (5 bases). The CDR3 covers 15 residues. V gave up 4 bases and J gave up 0 bases, with 13 bases separating them. Germline lookup yields CDR1 ENHRY and CDR2 SYGVKD.

The chain couples TRBV4-3 to TRBJ1-4; D may be TRBD1 (5 bases). The length of the CDR3 is 15 residues. V gave up 1 base and J gave up 5 bases, with 11 bases separating them. Looked up from germline, CDR1 is LGHNA and CDR2 is YSLEER. DNA of the CDR3: TGCGCCAGCAGCCAAGGGACGGGACTAAATGAAAAACTGTTTTTT. It translates to CASSQGTGLNEKLFF.

V gene TRBV10-3 combines with J gene TRBJ1-1, with 11 bases lining up with TRBD1. Germline V gene data show CDR1 as ENHRY and CDR2 as SYGVKD. This CDR3 region has 15 residues. J lost 2 bases, V lost 7 bases, and 6 bases had no gene match. The CDR3 sequence is CAINEDRGLNTEAFF. CDR3 in DNA: TGTGCCATCAACGAGGACAGGGGGCTTAACACTGAAGCTTTCTTT.

The V and J genes are TRBV27 and TRBJ2-7; 7 positions agree with TRBD2. CDR1 MNHEY and CDR2 SMNVEV come from the germline V gene (reference sequence). The CDR3 sequence is 13 residues long. The junction had 2 bases not matched to a gene; V was cut back by 3 bases and J by 3 bases. The CDR3, as DNA: TGTGCCAGCAGTTTGAGGACTAGCTACGAGCAGTACTTC. Translated: CASSLRTSYEQYF.

This clone has a handful of counts. The chain combines TRBV29-1 with TRBJ2-7; D gene uncertain. Per the germline V gene, CDR1 is SQVTM and CDR2 is ANQGSEA. This CDR3 is 13 amino acids long. V shed 1 base and J shed 2 bases, with 9 bases lying between them. CDR3 bases: TGCAGCGTTGAAGTAGCAGCAACCTACGAGCAGTACTTC. Protein product: CSVEVAATYEQYF.

The chain joins TRBV11-2 to TRBJ2-7; TRBD1 matches at 7 bases. The germline V gene has CDR1 SGHAT and CDR2 FQNNGV. V was pared by 0 bases and J by 3 bases, with 8 bases of the junction left unmatched. This CDR3 has 16 residues. The CDR3: CASSLDPHRGYYEQYF. The CDR3 region has the DNA TGTGCCAGCAGCTTAGATCCGCACAGGGGTTACTACGAGCAGTACTTC.

This chain joins TRBV11-2 and TRBJ1-4, with 7 nucleotides matching TRBD1. This CDR3 has 15 residues. V trimming: 1 base; J trimming: 3 bases; junction bases outside the gene matches: 2. Germline CDR1 and CDR2: SGHAT and FQNNGV. CDR3 DNA sequence: TGTGCCAGCAGCTTAGGGGGACAGCCTAATGAAAAACTGTTTTTT. Translation: CASSLGGQPNEKLFF.